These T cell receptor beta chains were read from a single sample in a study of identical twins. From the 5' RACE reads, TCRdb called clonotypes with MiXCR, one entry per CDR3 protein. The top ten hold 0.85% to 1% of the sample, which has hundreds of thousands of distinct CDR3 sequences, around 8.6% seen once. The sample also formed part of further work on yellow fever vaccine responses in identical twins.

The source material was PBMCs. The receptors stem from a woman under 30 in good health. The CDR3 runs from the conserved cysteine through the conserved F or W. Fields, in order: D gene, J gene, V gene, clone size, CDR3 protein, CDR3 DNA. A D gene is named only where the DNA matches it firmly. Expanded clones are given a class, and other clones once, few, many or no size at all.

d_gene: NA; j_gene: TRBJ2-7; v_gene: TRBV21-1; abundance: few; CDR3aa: CASRGWWTGERYEQYF; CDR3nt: TGTGCCAGCAGAGGGTGGTGGACAGGGGAGAGGTACGAGCAGTACTTC
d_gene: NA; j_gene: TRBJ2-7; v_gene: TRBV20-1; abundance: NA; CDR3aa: CSARGRARDEQYF; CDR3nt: TGCAGTGCTAGAGGACGGGCACGGGACGAGCAGTACTTC
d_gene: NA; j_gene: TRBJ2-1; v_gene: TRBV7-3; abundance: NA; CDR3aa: CASSPKGDNEQFF; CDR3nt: TGTGCCAGCAGCCCAAAGGGGGATAATGAGCAGTTCTTC
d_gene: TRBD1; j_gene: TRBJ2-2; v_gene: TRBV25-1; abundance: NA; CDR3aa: CASSEFGTDTGELFF; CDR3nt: TGTGCCAGCAGTGAATTCGGGACAGACACCGGGGAGCTGTTTTTT
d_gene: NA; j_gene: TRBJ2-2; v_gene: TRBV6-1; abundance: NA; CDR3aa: CASTPRGSGELFF; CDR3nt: TGTGCCAGCACGCCCCGGGGGAGCGGGGAGCTGTTTTTT
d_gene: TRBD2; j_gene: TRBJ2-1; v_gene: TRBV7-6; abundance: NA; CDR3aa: CASSLVSGGINEQFF; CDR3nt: TGTGCCAGCAGCTTAGTTAGCGGGGGGATCAATGAGCAGTTCTTC
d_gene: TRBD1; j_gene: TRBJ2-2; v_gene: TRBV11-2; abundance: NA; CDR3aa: CASTTGGSATGELFF; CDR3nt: TGTGCCAGCACCACAGGGGGCTCGGCCACCGGGGAGCTGTTTTTT
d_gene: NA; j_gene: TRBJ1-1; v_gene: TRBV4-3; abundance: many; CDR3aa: CASSQEGYSNTEAFF; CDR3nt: TGCGCCAGCAGCCAAGAAGGATACAGTAACACTGAAGCTTTCTTT
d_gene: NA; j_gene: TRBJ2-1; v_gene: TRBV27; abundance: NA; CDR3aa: CASSLAPNGYNEQFF; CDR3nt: TGTGCCAGCAGTTTAGCCCCTAACGGGTACAATGAGCAGTTCTTC
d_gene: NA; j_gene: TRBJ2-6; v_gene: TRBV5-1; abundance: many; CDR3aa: CASRPASGANVLTF; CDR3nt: TGCGCCAGCAGGCCCGCCTCTGGGGCCAACGTCCTGACTTTC
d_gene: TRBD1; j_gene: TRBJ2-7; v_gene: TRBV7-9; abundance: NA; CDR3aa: CASSLGGQGVKNEQYF; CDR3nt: TGTGCCAGCAGCTTAGGTGGACAGGGAGTAAAGAACGAGCAGTACTTC
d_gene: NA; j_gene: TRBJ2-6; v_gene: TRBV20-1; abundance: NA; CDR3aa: CSAIYLAGANVLTF; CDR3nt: TGCAGTGCTATTTATCTAGCTGGGGCCAACGTCCTGACTTTC
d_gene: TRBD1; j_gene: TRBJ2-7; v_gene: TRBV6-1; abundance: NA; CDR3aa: CASSGAGTGNYEQYF; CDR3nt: TGTGCCAGCAGTGGGGCCGGGACAGGGAACTACGAGCAGTACTTC
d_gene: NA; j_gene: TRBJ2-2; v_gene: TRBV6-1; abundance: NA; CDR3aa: CASSEITDGELFF; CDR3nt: TGTGCCAGCAGTGAGATTACAGACGGGGAGCTGTTTTTT
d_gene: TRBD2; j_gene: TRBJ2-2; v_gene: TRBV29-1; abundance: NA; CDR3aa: CSVGRGEVGELFF; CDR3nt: TGCAGCGTTGGACGGGGGGAGGTCGGGGAGCTGTTTTTT
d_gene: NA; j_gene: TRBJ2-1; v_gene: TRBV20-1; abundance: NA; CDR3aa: CSAPSPTGNNNEQFF; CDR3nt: TGCAGTGCCCCATCCCCGACAGGCAATAACAATGAGCAGTTCTTC
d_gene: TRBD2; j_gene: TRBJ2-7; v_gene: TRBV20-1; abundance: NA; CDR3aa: CSAREGTSGRAWFEQYF; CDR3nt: TGCAGTGCTAGAGAAGGGACTAGCGGGAGGGCCTGGTTCGAGCAGTACTTC
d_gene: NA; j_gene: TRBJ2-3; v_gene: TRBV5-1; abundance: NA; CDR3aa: CASSVGPSGGDTQYF; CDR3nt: TGCGCCAGCAGCGTGGGGCCATCTGGGGGAGATACGCAGTATTTT
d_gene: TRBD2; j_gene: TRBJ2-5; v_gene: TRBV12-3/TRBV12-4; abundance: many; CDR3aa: CASCLSRGGETQYF; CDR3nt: TGTGCCAGCTGTCTCTCAAGGGGAGGGGAGACCCAGTACTTC
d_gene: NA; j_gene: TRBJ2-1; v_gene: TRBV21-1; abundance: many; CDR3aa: CASIRGQPPEQFF; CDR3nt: TGTGCCAGCATTAGGGGCCAACCCCCGGAGCAGTTCTTC
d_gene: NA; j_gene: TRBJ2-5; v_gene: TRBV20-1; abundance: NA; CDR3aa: CSAGQETQYF; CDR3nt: TGCAGTGCTGGACAAGAGACCCAGTACTTC
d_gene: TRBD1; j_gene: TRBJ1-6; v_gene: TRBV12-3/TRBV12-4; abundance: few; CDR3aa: CASSSQGALSPLHF; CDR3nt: TGTGCCAGCAGTTCCCAGGGGGCGCTTTCACCCCTCCACTTT
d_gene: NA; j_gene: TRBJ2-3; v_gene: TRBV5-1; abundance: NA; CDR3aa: CASSQKTLPHADTQYF; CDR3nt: TGCGCCAGCAGCCAAAAGACCCTCCCCCACGCAGATACGCAGTATTTT
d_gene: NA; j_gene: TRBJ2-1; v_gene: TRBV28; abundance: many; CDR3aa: CASSFAAEPGDEQFF; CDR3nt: TGTGCCAGCAGTTTCGCAGCGGAGCCAGGGGATGAGCAGTTCTTC
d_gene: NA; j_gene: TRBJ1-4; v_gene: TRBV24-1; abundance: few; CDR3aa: CATSDSRGRGTNEKLFF; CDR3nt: TGTGCCACCAGTGATTCCCGGGGTCGGGGAACTAATGAAAAACTGTTTTTT
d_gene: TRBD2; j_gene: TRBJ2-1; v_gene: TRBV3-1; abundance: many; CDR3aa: CASSRGTSGSHEQFF; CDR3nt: TGTGCCAGCAGCCGCGGGACTAGCGGGAGTCATGAGCAGTTCTTC
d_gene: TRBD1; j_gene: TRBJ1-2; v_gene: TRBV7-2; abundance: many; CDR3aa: CASSERTGLLVGYTF; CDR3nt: TGTGCCAGCAGCGAGAGGACAGGATTACTCGTCGGCTACACCTTC
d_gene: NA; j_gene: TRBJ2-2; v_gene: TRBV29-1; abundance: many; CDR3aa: CSVATVEGTGELFF; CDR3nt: TGCAGCGTTGCCACGGTCGAGGGCACCGGGGAGCTGTTTTTT
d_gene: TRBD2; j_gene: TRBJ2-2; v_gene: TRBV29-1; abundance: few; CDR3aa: CSAEGLAGIDTRGAGELFF; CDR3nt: TGCAGCGCCGAAGGGCTAGCGGGGATAGATACAAGAGGGGCCGGGGAGCTGTTTTTT